This T cell receptor (beta chain) emerged from a study of cytomegalovirus exposure and HLA in healthy donors. General observations from the study: It is likely that the observed cluster of highly shared sequence variants was a sequencing artifact. Rarity characterized most TCR sequences, yet some public TCRs appeared in many donors. Being indistinguishable, some V segments were excluded, TRBV6-2 and TRBV6-3 among them.

Germline CDR1 reads SEHNR; CDR2 reads FQNEAQ (reference sequence). The CDR3 covers 13 residues. V was clipped by 5 bases and J by 1 base, with 8 bases between them. In regard to this clone: Its target is unknown.

This PCR relied on a set of 60 Vbeta primers and 13 Jbeta primers. Sequencing was performed with immunoSEQ multiplex PCR; in TCRdb, only in-frame clones are kept and a portion is missing. The data contain 150,000 to 200,000 clones, around 78% of them singletons. The chain employs TRBV7-9 and TRBJ1-1; TRBD1 might be the D (6 bases). Sequencing was performed on PBMCs. The sequence derives from a woman aged 35 to 49 in good health and CMV-seronegative. CDR3 sequence (DNA): TGTGCCAGCAGCCCACAGGGGAACACTGAAGCTTTCTTT. Protein sequence: CASSPQGNTEAFF. The variable domain in full, completed from reference TRBV7-9 and TRBJ1-1, reads DTGVSQNPRHKITKRGQNVTFRCDPISEHNRLYWYRQTLGQGPEFLTYFQNEAQLEKSRLLSDRFSAERPKGSFSTLEIQRTEQGDSAMYLCASSPQGNTEAFFGQGTRLTVV.